The clone carrying this TCR beta chain turned up a few times. The sample belongs to a study of blood T cell repertoires in COVID-19. In the study's own analysis: How many nucleated cells were present was estimated from reference gene primer amplification. Clones were read by immunoSEQ multiplex PCR, and TCRdb kept only the in-frame ones, dropping some. The DNA gave D and trimming, while V, J and clone size come from that table. Counted here are some 380,000 clones, about 89% occurring once; the ten biggest clones make up 1% to 1.5%. Individuals aged roughly 18 to 100 years were recruited from approximately 24 US areas. Germline V CDR1 and CDR2: LNHDA, SQIVND (reference sequence). This CDR3 region has 12 residues. The germline V and J ends were trimmed by 5 bases and 3 bases, with 8 bases remaining between them.

This receptor was identified in a man younger than 45 who had recovered from COVID-19. Sequenced: PBMCs or T cells enriched from blood (not recorded which). The chain employs TRBV19 and TRBJ2-7; weak D call: TRBD1 (5 bases). CDR3 sequence (DNA): TGTGCCAGTAGTCCGCAGGGCTACGAGCAGTACTTC. It is translated as CASSPQGYEQYF.